The 17 T cell receptor beta chains reported below all come from one sample, sequenced in a study of a mutant IDH1 vaccine in newly diagnosed glioma. The assay was immunoSEQ multiplex PCR, and TCRdb's table has in-frame clones only and misses some. The data show roughly 49,000 clones, 80% to 95% seen once. Antigens for these TCRs are unknown. The sample's time point: week 35, safety follow-up. Vaccine doses each comprised 300 ug of mutant IDH1 20-mer peptide, with topical imiquimod. The sequencing used PBMCs, collected from a glioma patient whose treatment included an IDH1 peptide vaccine. These receptor sequences come from a man aged 50-60 years with glioma.

The chain carries TRBV9 and TRBJ1-2; D unclear. V was shortened by 3 bases and J by 9 bases, with 15 bases between the two germline ends. The CDR3 runs to 13 residues. From germline, CDR1 is SGDLS and CDR2 YYNGEE. The CDR3 region has the DNA TGTGCCAGCAGCGAGTCTCGGGCGACCCGCTACACCTTC. Its protein product is CASSESRATRYTF.

This chain joins TRBV28 and TRBJ1-2; D gene unclear. Looked up from germline, CDR1 is MDHEN and CDR2 is SYDVKM. The V gene lost 5 bases and the J gene lost 0 bases, with 7 bases spanning the gap. This CDR3 is 13 amino acids long. CDR3 nucleotide sequence: TGTGCCAGCAGTATTATAACTAACTATGGCTACACCTTC. This encodes CASSIITNYGYTF.

This clone came up once. The chain has TRBV13 and TRBJ2-7; D gene unclear. V lost 3 bases and J lost 1, with 7 bases in between. This CDR3 comprises 13 residues. The germline gives CDR1 PRHDT, CDR2 FYEKMQ (reference sequence). The CDR3 protein is CASSLGRSYEQYF. The DNA for the CDR3 is TGTGCCAGCAGCTTGGGTCGTTCCTACGAGCAGTACTTC.

V usage is TRBV11-2 and J usage is TRBJ1-4; the D gene is possibly TRBD1 (6 bases). Germline V gene sequence: CDR1 SGHAT, CDR2 FQNNGV. The CDR3 is 14 residues long. Trimming removed 4 bases at V and 8 bases at J, with 14 bases between. The CDR3 region is CASSWNRAGEKLFF. DNA of the CDR3: TGTGCCAGCAGCTGGAACAGGGCAGGCGAAAAACTGTTTTTT.

V gene TRBV9 combines with J gene TRBJ2-7; D is perhaps TRBD1 (6 bases). Germline assignment: CDR1 SGDLS and CDR2 YYNGEE. This CDR3 has 14 amino acids. Trimming removed 2 bases at V and 3 bases at J, with 12 bases between. As DNA, the CDR3 is TGTGCCAGCAGCGTGAGATTACAGGGCTACGAGCAGTACTTC. Translation: CASSVRLQGYEQYF.

The chain couples TRBV28 to TRBJ1-1, with TRBD1 matching over 9 bases. Germline CDR1 reads MDHEN; CDR2 reads SYDVKM. The V and J ends lost 4 bases and 5 bases, in that order; junction bases with no gene match: 5. The CDR3 extends over 14 amino acids. This chain's CDR3 is CASSSGGTGTEAFF. The CDR3 DNA reads TGTGCCAGCAGTTCCGGCGGGACAGGGACTGAAGCTTTCTTT.

The chain joins TRBV30 to TRBJ1-1, with D unclear. The CDR3 has 15 amino acids. CDR1 GTSNPN and CDR2 SVGIG come from the germline V gene (reference sequence). The V end lost 4 bases, the J end lost 1 base, and 16 bases lay between the germline ends. The DNA of the CDR3 is TGTGCCTGGACCGGGCCCCGCTTTGGGAACACTGAAGCTTTCTTT. Protein sequence: CAWTGPRFGNTEAFF. The full variable domain, rest sourced from reference TRBV30 and TRBJ1-1, is SQTIHQWPATLVQPVGSPLSLECTVEGTSNPNLYWYRQAAGRGLQLLFYSVGIGQISSEVPQNLSASRPQDRQFILSSKKLLLSDSGFYLCAWTGPRFGNTEAFFGQGTRLTVV.

This chain uses TRBV19 with TRBJ1-5, with D unresolved. Per the germline V gene, CDR1 is LNHDA and CDR2 is SQIVND (reference sequence). Trimming removed 4 bases at V and 3 bases at J, with 10 bases between. The CDR3 runs 14 residues. This chain's CDR3 is CASSKEQYNQPQHF. Here the CDR3 DNA reads TGTGCCAGTAGTAAGGAACAGTACAATCAGCCCCAGCATTTT.

The CDR3 DNA sequence: TGTGCCAGCATTCAGAGGGGCCTGTTGGGGGGCTACGAGCAGTACTTC. Translating it yields CASIQRGLLGGYEQYF. V usage is TRBV2 and J usage is TRBJ2-7; maybe TRBD2 (6 bases). The CDR3 covers 16 residues. Germline V gives CDR1 SNHLY, CDR2 FYNNEI. V was shortened by 7 bases and J by 3 bases, with 22 bases between the two germline ends.

A single count supports this clone. The V and J genes are TRBV5-1 and TRBJ2-1; TRBD2 agrees at 7 bases. CDR3 length equals 13 residues. Germline loops: CDR1 SGHRS, CDR2 YFSETQ. V gave up 4 bases and J gave up 3 bases; unmatched junction bases: 1. The chain's CDR3 is CASSRTSYNEQFF. DNA for the CDR3: TGCGCCAGCAGCCGGACTAGCTACAATGAGCAGTTCTTC.

The chain combines TRBV19 with TRBJ2-1, with 7 bases lining up with TRBD1. Germline V gene lookup returns CDR1 LNHDA and CDR2 SQIVND (reference sequence). The CDR3 is 13 residues long. The V gene end was trimmed by 4 bases and the J gene end by 9 bases; junction bases not matched to a gene: 6. CDR3 DNA: TGTGCCAGTAGTACCAACGACAGGGCTGAGCAGTTCTTC. Translated, it gives CASSTNDRAEQFF. Filled out from reference TRBV19 and TRBJ2-1, the complete variable domain reads DGGITQSPKYLFRKEGQNVTLSCEQNLNHDAMYWYRQDPGQGLRLIYYSQIVNDFQKGDIAEGYSVSREKKESFPLTVTSAQKNPTAFYLCASSTNDRAEQFFGPGTRLTVL.

The chain is built from TRBV10-2 and TRBJ2-1; D gene ambiguous. Germline CDR1 and CDR2: WSHSY and SAAADI. The CDR3 is made up of 15 amino acids. V was pared by 4 bases and J by 0 bases, with 10 bases between. In DNA form, the CDR3 reads TGCGCCAGCAGTGGGGCACCGTTCTCCTACAATGAGCAGTTCTTC. Its protein is CASSGAPFSYNEQFF.

This chain joins TRBV2 and TRBJ2-2, with 7 bases matching TRBD1. The CDR3 contains 16 residues. V gave up 5 bases and J gave up 6 bases; unmatched junction bases: 12. CDR1 and CDR2 from the germline V gene are SNHLY and FYNNEI. The CDR3 coding sequence is TGTGCCAGCAGTACCGGACAGGCCCAAATGGCCGGGGAGCTGTTTTTT. Translated: CASSTGQAQMAGELFF.

V and J are TRBV18 and TRBJ2-3; no reliable D call. V lost 6 bases and J 2 bases, leaving 12 bases between the germline ends. CDR3 length equals 14 residues. The V gene's germline CDR1 is KGHSH and CDR2 LQKENI. DNA of the CDR3: TGTGCCAGCTCCCTGGTCGGAATCACAGATACGCAGTATTTT. Amino acid sequence: CASSLVGITDTQYF.

CDR3 residues: CASSSDRRETQYF. The CDR3, as DNA: TGTGCCAGCAGCTCCGACAGGAGGGAGACCCAGTACTTC. The genes are TRBV6-5 and TRBJ2-5; D perhaps matches TRBD1 (6 bases). The CDR3 runs 13 residues. With 6 bases removed from V and 5 bases from J, the gap between germline ends came to 13 bases. Germline V gives CDR1 MNHEY, CDR2 SVGAGI.

The chain links TRBV14 to TRBJ1-6, with D unclear. The CDR3 is made up of 17 amino acids. Germline CDR1 reads SGHDN; CDR2 reads FVKESK. V lost 3 bases and J 10 bases, leaving 22 bases between the germline ends. Written as DNA, the CDR3 is TGTGCCAGCAGCCATAACCTCGTTGGGAGGCGTGGATCACCCCTCCACTTT. Translating it yields CASSHNLVGRRGSPLHF.

The genes are TRBV4-2 and TRBJ2-5, with a tentative D call TRBD2 (6 bases). The CDR3 consists of 15 residues. From germline, CDR1 is LGHNA and CDR2 YNFKEQ. Trimming removed 0 bases from V and 0 bases from J, with 8 bases in between. DNA for the CDR3: TGTGCCAGCAGCCAAGATCGGGGGAACCAAGAGACCCAGTACTTC. Protein sequence: CASSQDRGNQETQYF.